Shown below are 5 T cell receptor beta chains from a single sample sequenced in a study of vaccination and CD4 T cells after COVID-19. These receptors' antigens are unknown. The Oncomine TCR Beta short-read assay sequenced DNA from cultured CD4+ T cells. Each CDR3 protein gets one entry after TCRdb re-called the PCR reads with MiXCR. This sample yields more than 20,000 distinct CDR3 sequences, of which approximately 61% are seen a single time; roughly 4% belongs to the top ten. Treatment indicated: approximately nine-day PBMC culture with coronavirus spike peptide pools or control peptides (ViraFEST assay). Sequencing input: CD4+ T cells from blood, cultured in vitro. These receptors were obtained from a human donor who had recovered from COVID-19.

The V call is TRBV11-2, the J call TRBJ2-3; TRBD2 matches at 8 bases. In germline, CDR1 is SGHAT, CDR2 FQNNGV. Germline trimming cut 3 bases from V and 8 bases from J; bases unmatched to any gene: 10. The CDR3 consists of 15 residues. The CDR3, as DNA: TGTGCCAGCAGCTTGCTCGAGCGGGAGAGGGGTACGCAGTATTTT. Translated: CASSLLERERGTQYF.

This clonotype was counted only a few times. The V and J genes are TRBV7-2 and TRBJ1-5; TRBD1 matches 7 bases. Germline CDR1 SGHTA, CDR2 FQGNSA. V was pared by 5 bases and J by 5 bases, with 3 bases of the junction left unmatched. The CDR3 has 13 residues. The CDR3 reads CASSRGPYQPQHF. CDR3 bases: TGTGCCAGCAGCAGGGGGCCGTATCAGCCCCAGCATTTT.

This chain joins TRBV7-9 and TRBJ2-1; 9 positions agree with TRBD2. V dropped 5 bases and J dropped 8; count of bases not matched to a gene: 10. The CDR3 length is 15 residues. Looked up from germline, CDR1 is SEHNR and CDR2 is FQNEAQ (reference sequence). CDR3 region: CASSPRGGLWDEQFF. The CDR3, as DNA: TGTGCCAGCAGCCCGCGGGGGGGGCTCTGGGATGAGCAGTTCTTC.

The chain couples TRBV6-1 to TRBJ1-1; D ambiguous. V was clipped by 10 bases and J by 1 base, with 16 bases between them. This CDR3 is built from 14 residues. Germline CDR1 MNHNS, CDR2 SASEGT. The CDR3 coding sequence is TGTGCCACCGAACGTGGTCCCCCGAACACTGAAGCTTTCTTT. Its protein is CATERGPPNTEAFF.

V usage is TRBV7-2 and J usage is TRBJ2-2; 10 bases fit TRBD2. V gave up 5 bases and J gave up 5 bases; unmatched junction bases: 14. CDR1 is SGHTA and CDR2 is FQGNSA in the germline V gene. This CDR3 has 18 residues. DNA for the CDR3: TGTGCCAGCAGCAGAAGAGCGGGAGGGCGGGTCTGGACCGGGGAGCTGTTTTTT. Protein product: CASSRRAGGRVWTGELFF.